One and the same sample provided the 27 T cell receptor beta chains below, sequenced in a study of human T cells and chemical hapten exposure. The total RNA was obtained from whole blood that was not fractionated. TCRdb analysed the 5' RACE reads with MiXCR anew, one entry per CDR3 protein. The profile shows approximately 140,000 distinct CDR3 sequences, 3.5% to 5% of them singletons. These receptors were taken from a female donor in good health.

The table lists this clonotype with many counts. The rearrangement joins TRBV7-2 to TRBJ2-3; no firm D call. The ends were cut back, 1 base at V and 0 bases at J, with 8 bases in the middle. The V gene's germline CDR1 is SGHTA and CDR2 FQGNSA. There are 15 residues in the CDR3. DNA for the CDR3: TGTGCCAGCAGCTTAGTTGGATCCAGCACAGATACGCAGTATTTT. Translating it yields CASSLVGSSTDTQYF.

This clonotype was counted at least ten times. J is TRBJ1-1 and V is TRBV2; possibly TRBD1 for D (6 bases). The germline gives CDR1 SNHLY, CDR2 FYNNEI. This CDR3 has 11 residues. V was cut by 6 bases and J by 8 bases, with 10 bases left in between. CDR3 loop: CASSVTGEAFF. In DNA form, the CDR3 reads TGTGCCAGCAGCGTCACAGGGGAAGCTTTCTTT. The full variable domain, in which reference TRBV2 and TRBJ1-1 provide the parts outside the CDR3, is EPEVTQTPSHQVTQMGQEVILRCVPISNHLYFYWYRQILGQKVEFLVSFYNNEISEKSEIFDDQFSVERPDGSNFTLKIRSTKLEDSAMYFCASSVTGEAFFGQGTRLTVV.

This clonotype occurred many times. The chain links TRBV7-9 to TRBJ2-7; D not resolved. This CDR3 is built from 19 residues. Germline V lookup: CDR1 SEHNR, CDR2 FQNEAQ (reference sequence). V was trimmed by 0 bases and J by 1 base, leaving 22 bases between them. The CDR3 here is CASSLAVGDNLWGSYEQYF. In DNA, the CDR3 is TGTGCCAGCAGCTTAGCGGTCGGAGACAATTTATGGGGTTCCTACGAGCAGTACTTC.

Many counts were recorded for this clonotype. The V call is TRBV11-1, the J call TRBJ2-1, with D possibly matching TRBD2 (7 bases). Germline V lookup: CDR1 SGHAT, CDR2 FQDESV (reference sequence). Between the trimmed V and J ends, which lost 5 bases and 4 bases, there was a span of 21 bases. This CDR3 comprises 17 residues. The CDR3 is CASSSRAGGGRYNEQFF. The CDR3 bases are TGTGCCAGCAGCAGCCGGGCGGGCGGGGGCCGATACAATGAGCAGTTCTTC.

This clonotype was seen many times. The gene calls are TRBV9 and TRBJ1-2; D not certain. Trimming stripped 5 bases from V and 5 bases from J, with 16 bases between. Per the germline V gene, CDR1 is SGDLS and CDR2 is YYNGEE. The CDR3 extends over 14 amino acids. In DNA form, the CDR3 reads TGTGCCAGCAGTCTTTTAGGCAGCACTTATGGCTACACCTTC. As protein: CASSLLGSTYGYTF.

This clonotype was picked up many times. V and J are TRBV6-4 and TRBJ2-2; D remains unclear. The CDR3 loop spans 14 amino acids. The germline V gene has CDR1 MRHNA and CDR2 SNTAGT. V lost 2 bases to trimming and J lost 9 bases, with 13 bases between them. The chain's CDR3 is CASSDPTSGRELFF. CDR3 sequence (DNA): TGTGCCAGCAGTGACCCGACCTCTGGCCGGGAGCTGTTTTTT.

This clonotype was seen many times. The V and J genes are TRBV3-1 and TRBJ2-1; D unresolved. The germline gives CDR1 LGHDT, CDR2 YNNKEL (reference sequence). This CDR3 is 13 amino acids long. The ends were cut back, 0 bases at V and 9 bases at J, with 9 bases in the middle. CDR3 sequence (DNA): TGTGCCAGCAGCCAAGAACGGATGCGTGAGCAGTTCTTC. This translates into CASSQERMREQFF.

This clonotype was counted at least ten times. The V gene is TRBV5-5, the J gene TRBJ1-4, with a weak D call TRBD1 (6 bases). There are 14 residues in the CDR3. Germline loops: CDR1 SGHKS, CDR2 YYEKEE (reference sequence). Trimming stripped 6 bases from V and 4 bases from J, with 13 bases between. The CDR3 DNA sequence: TGTGCCAGCACCTACAGGGTGGTTAATGAAAAACTGTTTTTT. The encoded protein is CASTYRVVNEKLFF.

Notes on this clonotype: This may be a read error, as it is one base from a much larger clone. The CDR3, as DNA: TGTGCCACCGTGACAGCTGGAAACACCATATATTTT. Its protein product is CATVTAGNTIYF. The rearrangement links TRBV10-3 to TRBJ1-3; the D gene is possibly TRBD1 (5 bases). From germline, CDR1 is ENHRY and CDR2 SYGVKD. Trimming cost V 10 bases and J 2 bases, with 9 bases left between them. The CDR3 runs to 12 residues.

This clonotype was seen at least ten times. The rearrangement uses TRBV7-9 and TRBJ2-1, with TRBD2 identical over 9 bases. The V and J ends lost 5 bases and 7 bases, in that order; junction bases with no gene match: 12. CDR3 length: 16 residues. Germline V gives CDR1 SEHNR, CDR2 FQNEAQ (reference sequence). The CDR3 DNA sequence: TGTGCCAGCAGCCGCTCCGGGACTAGCTCCCTTAATGAGCAGTTCTTC. Its protein is CASSRSGTSSLNEQFF.

This clonotype has a count of ten or more. The chain recombines TRBV30 with TRBJ2-1; 8 nucleotides match TRBD1. This CDR3 has 12 amino acids. Germline V lookup: CDR1 GTSNPN, CDR2 SVGIG (reference sequence). J lost 6 bases, V lost 5 bases, and 3 bases had no gene match. CDR3 sequence (DNA): TGTGCCTGGGGACAGGGTGGCAATGAGCAGTTCTTC. Its protein product is CAWGQGGNEQFF. Full variable domain (rest looked up from reference TRBV30 and TRBJ2-1): SQTIHQWPATLVQPVGSPLSLECTVEGTSNPNLYWYRQAAGRGLQLLFYSVGIGQISSEVPQNLSASRPQDRQFILSSKKLLLSDSGFYLCAWGQGGNEQFFGPGTRLTVL.

This clonotype appeared many times. V and J are TRBV27 and TRBJ1-1; D might be TRBD1 (5 bases). CDR1 is MNHEY, CDR2 SMNVEV, per germline (reference sequence). Trimming removed 5 bases from V and 5 bases from J, with 12 bases in between. CDR3 length: 13 residues. The CDR3 DNA reads as TGTGCCAGCAGTCATAAGGAGGGGACTGAAGCTTTCTTT. As protein: CASSHKEGTEAFF.

In the case of this clonotype: The conserved closing phenylalanine or tryptophan is absent in this CDR3, likely reflecting a read error. This sequence joins TRBV20-1 and TRBJ1-1; no definite D call. This CDR3 is 15 amino acids long. Germline loops: CDR1 DFQATT, CDR2 SNEGSKA (reference sequence). Trimming cost V 3 bases and J 2 bases, with 16 bases left between them. The DNA of the CDR3 is TGCAGTGCTAGTCCCCGCATTGGGGTCAACACTGAAGCTTTCGTT. Its translation: CSASPRIGVNTEAFV.

With regard to this clonotype: The CDR3 end shows no conserved phenylalanine or tryptophan, and so a read error is likely. Because the CDR3's place on the DNA is in doubt, the DNA is left out and the CDR3 is given as listed by TCRdb. The chain employs TRBV5-1 and TRBJ1-2. With termini counted, the CDR3 has 14 amino acids. Germline V gene data show CDR1 as SGHRS and CDR2 as YFSETQ. The CDR3 sequence: CASSMDRAMYGYTL.

This clonotype was recorded many times. The chain couples TRBV6-6 to TRBJ1-5; D may be TRBD1 (6 bases). This CDR3 is built from 14 residues. V lost 6 bases and J 2 bases, leaving 11 bases between the germline ends. Germline loops: CDR1 MNHNY, CDR2 SVGAGI (reference sequence). CDR3 bases: TGTGCCAGCAGCCCGACAGGACGCAATCAGCCCCAGCATTTT. Its translation: CASSPTGRNQPQHF.

This clonotype has a count of ten or more. The V gene is TRBV14, the J gene TRBJ2-1; maybe TRBD2 (7 bases). This CDR3 region has 15 residues. Trimming took off 5 bases at V and 6 bases at J, with 17 bases between the two ends. CDR1 is SGHDN and CDR2 is FVKESK in the germline V gene. This chain's CDR3 is CASSMRGGAGNEQFF. The CDR3 DNA follows: TGTGCCAGCAGCATGCGAGGGGGGGCTGGCAATGAGCAGTTCTTC.

This clonotype was observed many times. V gene TRBV20-1 combines with J gene TRBJ2-3; TRBD1 or TRBD2 may be the D gene (5 bases each). Trimming pared 3 bases from V and 2 bases from J, leaving 12 bases between. The CDR3 extends over 14 amino acids. Germline V gives CDR1 DFQATT, CDR2 SNEGSKA (reference sequence). The CDR3 nucleotides are TGCAGTGCTAGCTCAGAGGGGTACACAGATACGCAGTATTTT. Its translation is CSASSEGYTDTQYF.

This clonotype was found many times. The chain is built from TRBV18 and TRBJ1-6, with 8 positions matching TRBD1. The CDR3 sequence is 19 residues long. V lost 3 bases to trimming and J lost 6 bases; unmatched junction nucleotides: 16. Germline V gene lookup returns CDR1 KGHSH and CDR2 LQKENI. The CDR3 sequence is CASSPTLTGAIKSNSPLHF. Here the CDR3 DNA reads TGTGCCAGCTCACCGACTCTGACAGGGGCGATCAAATCTAATTCACCCCTCCACTTT. The variable domain in full, with the rest retrieved from reference TRBV18 and TRBJ1-6, is NAGVMQNPRHLVRRRGQEARLRCSPMKGHSHVYWYRQLPEEGLKFMVYLQKENIIDESGMPKERFSAEFPKEGPSILRIQQVVRGDSAAYFCASSPTLTGAIKSNSPLHFGNGTRLTVT.

This clonotype was counted at least ten times. The V gene is TRBV20-1, the J gene TRBJ1-6; TRBD1 matches at 9 bases. CDR1 DFQATT and CDR2 SNEGSKA come from the germline V gene (reference sequence). V was pared by 2 bases and J by 3 bases, with 5 bases of the junction left unmatched. This CDR3 region has 16 residues. The CDR3 region is CSARLTGGDYNSPLHF. The CDR3 nucleotides read TGCAGTGCTAGATTGACAGGGGGGGACTATAATTCACCCCTCCACTTT.

This clonotype was detected ten times or more. J is TRBJ2-7 and V is TRBV28; TRBD2 aligns across 8 bases. The CDR3 covers 17 residues. Germline trimming cut 6 bases from V and 3 bases from J; bases unmatched to any gene: 16. Germline lookup yields CDR1 MDHEN and CDR2 SYDVKM. CDR3 region: CASSSLSRGENIYEQYF. The CDR3 DNA sequence: TGTGCCAGCAGCTCCCTTTCGCGGGGGGAGAATATCTACGAGCAGTACTTC.

This clonotype came up once. A much more abundant neighbour one base away suggests this may be a read error. V and J are TRBV30 and TRBJ2-5; D gene uncertain. In germline, CDR1 is GTSNPN, CDR2 SVGIG (reference sequence). Trimming shortened V by 1 base and J by 3 bases, and 9 bases separated the two germline ends. This CDR3 region has 13 residues. The CDR3 here is CAWSATGEETQYF. DNA for the CDR3: TGTGCCTGGAGTGCTACGGGCGAAGAGACCCAGTACTTC.

At least ten counts were recorded for this clonotype. The V gene is TRBV7-3, the J gene TRBJ2-1; a possible D gene is TRBD2 (5 bases). The germline V gene has CDR1 SGHTA and CDR2 FQGTGA. The CDR3 length is 16 residues. Trimming took off 2 bases at V and 1 base at J, with 12 bases between the two ends. The CDR3 here is CASSLEEGLSYNEQFF. In DNA form, the CDR3 reads TGTGCCAGCAGCTTAGAAGAGGGCTTATCCTACAATGAGCAGTTCTTC. Full variable domain (outside the CDR3, taken from reference TRBV7-3 and TRBJ2-1): GAGVSQTPSNKVTEKGKYVELRCDPISGHTALYWYRQSLGQGPEFLIYFQGTGAADDSGLPNDRFFAVRPEGSVSTLKIQRTERGDSAVYLCASSLEEGLSYNEQFFGPGTRLTVL.

This clonotype was counted between two and nine times. V and J are TRBV3-1 and TRBJ1-1; D gene ambiguous. With 7 bases removed from V and 7 bases from J, the gap between germline ends came to 25 bases. The CDR3 runs 16 residues. Germline CDR1 is LGHDT and CDR2 is YNNKEL (reference sequence). CDR3 in amino acids: CASTSRVGVFVDEAFF. Written as DNA, the CDR3 is TGTGCCAGCACCTCTAGAGTCGGAGTTTTCGTTGATGAAGCTTTCTTT.

This chain links TRBV5-1 with TRBJ2-2; D uncertain. Looked up from germline, CDR1 is SGHRS and CDR2 is YFSETQ. V was trimmed by 0 bases and J by 0 bases, leaving 3 bases between them. This CDR3 contains 14 residues. The chain's CDR3 is CASSLEANTGELFF. DNA for the CDR3: TGCGCCAGCAGCTTGGAGGCGAACACCGGGGAGCTGTTTTTT. Full variable domain (missing parts from reference TRBV5-1 and TRBJ2-2): KAGVTQTPRYLIKTRGQQVTLSCSPISGHRSVSWYQQTPGQGLQFLFEYFSETQRNKGNFPGRFSGRQFSNSRSEMNVSTLELGDSALYLCASSLEANTGELFFGEGSRLTVL.

The rearrangement uses TRBV4-2 and TRBJ2-5; 9 bases map to TRBD1. Germline CDR1 reads LGHNA; CDR2 reads YNFKEQ. CDR3 size: 16 residues. After removal of 3 bases from V and 3 bases from J, the junction contained 8 bases not matched to a gene. DNA of the CDR3: TGTGCCAGCAGCCAGGAGCCCGGACAGGGGAAAGAGACCCAGTACTTC. Amino acid sequence: CASSQEPGQGKETQYF.

This clonotype was counted many times. The rearrangement joins TRBV6-2 or TRBV6-3 to TRBJ1-1; 9 nucleotides align to TRBD1. The CDR3 extends over 14 amino acids. With 6 bases clipped from V and 0 bases from J, the junction kept 2 bases outside the gene matches. Per germline, CDR1 MNHEY and CDR2 SVGEGT. CDR3 sequence: CASRTGGMNTEAFF. DNA of the CDR3: TGTGCCAGCAGGACAGGGGGGATGAACACTGAAGCTTTCTTT.

V is TRBV10-3 and J is TRBJ2-3, with TRBD1 identical over 9 bases. Trimming at V came to 2 bases and at J to 6 bases, leaving 0 bases not matched to a gene. The CDR3 is made up of 13 amino acids. Germline V gene lookup returns CDR1 ENHRY and CDR2 SYGVKD. The DNA of the CDR3 is TGTGCCATCAGTGAGGGGACAGGGGATACGCAGTATTTT. Translated, it gives CAISEGTGDTQYF.